These 21 T cell receptor beta chains were sequenced from one sample in a study of lymphopenia after photon versus proton radiotherapy. Profiled with immunoSEQ multiplex PCR; TCRdb holds only in-frame clones, not every one. The sample yields about 83,000 clones, around 82% seen once. The sample was peripheral blood, taken from a patient treated with proton-based radiotherapy. Every receptor here comes from a man in his sixties with pancreatic cancer.

The chain recombines TRBV4-1 with TRBJ1-4; D gene uncertain. Trimming cost V 0 bases and J 12 bases, with 17 bases left between them. The CDR3 sequence is 15 residues long. From germline, CDR1 is MGHRA and CDR2 YSYEKL. DNA for the CDR3: TGCGCCAGCAGCCAAGAGTCGGAGTGGACCTCGGAACTGTTTTTT. Its translation: CASSQESEWTSELFF.

This clone came up a few times. The CDR3 here is CAWRPPAGDAFF. The DNA for the CDR3 is TGTGCCTGGAGACCACCCGCAGGGGACGCTTTCTTT. This chain links TRBV30 with TRBJ1-1, with D tentatively TRBD1 (6 bases). The CDR3 runs 12 residues. Germline V lookup: CDR1 GTSNPN, CDR2 SVGIG (reference sequence). V was cut by 3 bases and J by 11 bases, with 16 bases left in between.

The V and J genes are TRBV19 and TRBJ1-3; D is unresolved. Germline CDR1 LNHDA, CDR2 SQIVND (reference sequence). The CDR3 covers 14 residues. V lost 6 bases, J lost 0 bases, and 9 bases lay in between. In DNA, the CDR3 is TGTGCCAGTAGCACAACAAGCTCTGGAAACACCATATATTTT. The encoded protein is CASSTTSSGNTIYF.

The rearrangement joins TRBV6-1 to TRBJ2-7, with TRBD2 matching over 9 bases. CDR1 and CDR2 (germline): MNHNS, SASEGT. Trimming at V came to 4 bases and at J to 4 bases, leaving 11 bases not matched to a gene. CDR3 length: 16 amino acids. This CDR3 is CASSGPSGTPRYEQYF. The CDR3 DNA sequence: TGTGCCAGCAGTGGGCCTAGCGGGACCCCAAGATACGAGCAGTACTTC.

J is TRBJ1-5 and V is TRBV27; no firm D call. Germline CDR1 MNHEY, CDR2 SMNVEV (reference sequence). Between the trimmed V and J ends, which lost 8 bases and 0 bases, there was a span of 11 bases. This CDR3 has 14 residues. The CDR3 DNA sequence: TGTGCCAGCGGGCACAGTAGTAGCAATCAGCCCCAGCATTTT. Protein product: CASGHSSSNQPQHF.

The genes are TRBV7-9 and TRBJ2-1; possible D gene TRBD2, 6 bases. With 5 bases removed from V and 2 bases from J, the gap between germline ends came to 13 bases. CDR3 length: 15 residues. Germline V gene lookup returns CDR1 SEHNR and CDR2 FQNEAQ (reference sequence). The CDR3 sequence: CASSPKGLTYNEQFF. CDR3 nucleotide sequence: TGTGCCAGCAGCCCAAAGGGACTTACCTACAATGAGCAGTTCTTC.

The J gene is TRBJ1-5, the V gene TRBV7-8; D perhaps matches TRBD1 (5 bases). V lost 1 base and J lost 9, with 13 bases in between. CDR3 length: 14 amino acids. Germline values: CDR1 SGHVS, CDR2 FQNEAQ. The CDR3, as DNA: TGTGCCAGCAGCTTAGGAACCTTGGGGGGGCCCCAGCATTTT. Its protein product is CASSLGTLGGPQHF.

The chain recombines TRBV28 with TRBJ2-5; D may match TRBD1 or TRBD2 (5 bases each). The germline V gene encodes CDR1 MDHEN and CDR2 SYDVKM. The CDR3 is 15 residues long. V lost 2 bases, J lost 7 bases, and 17 bases lay in between. In DNA, the CDR3 is TGTGCCAGCAGTTTACCACAGGTCCGAGGAGGGACCCAGTACTTC. Translated: CASSLPQVRGGTQYF.

This clone was seen a handful of times. The chain recombines TRBV11-1 with TRBJ2-1, with 11 nucleotides matching TRBD2. CDR1 and CDR2 from the germline V gene are SGHAT and FQDESV (reference sequence). V shed 5 bases and J 4 bases; nucleotides not matched to a gene: 7. There are 16 residues in the CDR3. CDR3 residues: CASSPSLAGEYNEQFF. CDR3 coding DNA: TGTGCCAGCAGCCCCTCACTAGCGGGAGAATACAATGAGCAGTTCTTC.

The chain is built from TRBV18 and TRBJ2-2; D possibly corresponds to TRBD2 (6 bases). Trimming pared 3 bases from V and 4 bases from J, leaving 12 bases between. The CDR3 sequence is 15 residues long. Germline V gene lookup returns CDR1 KGHSH and CDR2 LQKENI. CDR3 loop: CASSPSLGGTGELFF. In DNA form, the CDR3 reads TGTGCCAGCTCACCTTCCCTCGGGGGCACCGGGGAGCTGTTTTTT.

The V gene is TRBV27, the J gene TRBJ1-1, with D unclear. The CDR3 has 14 amino acids. Between the trimmed V and J ends, which lost 3 bases and 0 bases, there was a span of 8 bases. The germline CDR1 and CDR2 sequences are MNHEY and SMNVEV (reference sequence). The CDR3 sequence is CASSFSSMNTEAFF. The CDR3 DNA sequence: TGTGCCAGCAGTTTCTCGAGCATGAACACTGAAGCTTTCTTT.

The chain employs TRBV6-1 and TRBJ2-3; D remains unclear. From germline, CDR1 is MNHNS and CDR2 SASEGT. CDR3 length: 14 residues. The ends were cut back, 7 bases at V and 2 bases at J, with 13 bases in the middle. CDR3 sequence reads: CASTEGTSTDTQYF. CDR3 DNA sequence: TGTGCCAGCACCGAAGGTACATCCACAGATACGCAGTATTTT.

The rearrangement links TRBV11-3 to TRBJ2-2; D may correspond to TRBD1 or TRBD2 (5 bases each). Germline V CDR1 and CDR2: SGHNT, YENEEA. With 1 base removed from V and 5 bases from J, the gap between germline ends came to 14 bases. This CDR3 comprises 16 residues. The chain's CDR3 is CASSLGMGTGTGELFF. CDR3 bases: TGTGCCAGCAGCTTAGGAATGGGGACGGGAACCGGGGAGCTGTTTTTT. Combining the CDR3 with reference TRBV11-3 and TRBJ2-2 gives the whole variable domain EAGVVQSPRYKIIEKKQPVAFWCNPISGHNTLYWYLQNLGQGPELLIRYENEEAVDDSQLPKDRFSAERLKGVDSTLKIQPAELGDSAVYLCASSLGMGTGTGELFFGEGSRLTVL.

The chain joins TRBV4-3 to TRBJ2-6; no firm D call. CDR3 length: 18 amino acids. V lost 6 bases and J lost 2, with 20 bases in between. From germline, CDR1 is LGHNA and CDR2 YSLEER. The CDR3 coding sequence is TGCGCCAGCAGTCCTTTCACTGGGCGAACTACTGGGGCCAACGTCCTGACTTTC. Protein product: CASSPFTGRTTGANVLTF.

The J gene is TRBJ2-3, the V gene TRBV11-2; TRBD1 aligns across 7 bases. CDR1 is SGHAT, CDR2 FQNNGV, per germline. Germline trimming cut 6 bases from V and 0 bases from J; bases unmatched to any gene: 0. The CDR3 is made up of 13 amino acids. Here the CDR3 reads CASRTGSTDTQYF. CDR3 nucleotide sequence: TGTGCCAGCAGGACAGGGAGCACAGATACGCAGTATTTT.

The table lists this clone with a few counts. The V call is TRBV30, the J call TRBJ1-2; D gene ambiguous. CDR3 length: 13 amino acids. Germline CDR1 and CDR2: GTSNPN and SVGIG (reference sequence). Trimming shortened V by 3 bases and J by 8 bases, and 16 bases separated the two germline ends. The CDR3 is CAWRGLGSGGYTF. The CDR3 coding sequence is TGTGCCTGGAGAGGGCTGGGATCGGGAGGCTACACCTTC.

This chain links TRBV27 with TRBJ2-1; 8 nucleotides align to TRBD2. This CDR3 has 15 residues. With V trimmed by 4 bases and J by 1 base, 3 bases remained unmatched. Looked up from germline, CDR1 is MNHEY and CDR2 is SMNVEV (reference sequence). The CDR3 bases are TGTGCCAGCAGTTCCAGCGGGAGTTCCTACAATGAGCAGTTCTTC. Translation gives CASSSSGSSYNEQFF.

The chain joins TRBV19 to TRBJ2-4, with no clear D. V was cut by 10 bases and J by 2 bases, with 9 bases left in between. The CDR3 is 12 amino acids. Germline V gives CDR1 LNHDA, CDR2 SQIVND (reference sequence). As DNA, the CDR3 is TGTGCCACCGAAGAATCCAAAAACATTCAGTACTTC. Amino acids: CATEESKNIQYF.

This clone has just a few counts. The J gene is TRBJ1-4, the V gene TRBV11-2, with D possibly TRBD1 on 5 matching bases. Germline V gene data show CDR1 as SGHAT and CDR2 as FQNNGV. The CDR3 has 15 amino acids. V shed 5 bases and J shed 5 bases, with 15 bases lying between them. This chain's CDR3 is CASSQGVLGNEKLFF. Written as DNA, the CDR3 is TGTGCCAGCAGCCAAGGGGTATTGGGGAATGAAAAACTGTTTTTT.

This clone was observed a few times. This rearrangement joins TRBV4-1 to TRBJ2-6; D remains ambiguous. CDR1 is MGHRA and CDR2 is YSYEKL in the germline V gene. The V gene lost 1 base and the J gene lost 1 base, with 11 bases spanning the gap. The CDR3 sequence is 17 residues long. CDR3 sequence reads: CASSQVLQGSGANVLTF. The CDR3 DNA is TGCGCCAGCAGCCAAGTACTCCAAGGGTCTGGGGCCAACGTCCTGACTTTC.

The gene calls are TRBV28 and TRBJ2-7, with D maybe TRBD1 (5 bases). V gave up 3 bases and J gave up 0 bases, with 21 bases separating them. The CDR3 runs to 18 residues. The germline gives CDR1 MDHEN, CDR2 SYDVKM. CDR3: CASSFKVSLTDSSYEQYF. For the CDR3, the DNA is TGTGCCAGCAGTTTTAAGGTTAGTCTGACAGACAGCTCCTACGAGCAGTACTTC.